This T cell receptor (beta chain) originates from a study of CD8 T cells in ankylosing spondylitis. Findings and caveats of the study: Significant enrichment of disease-linked clones was reportedly seen in matched ankylosing spondylitis synovial fluid. Among TCR beta sequences, a motif of roughly 8 highly homologous variants appeared characteristic of ankylosing spondylitis blood. In reactive arthritis synovial fluid and blood, some motif variants had been reported before. Disease-linked clones were CD8+ and relatively rare in peripheral blood.

This CDR3 has 14 amino acids. From germline, CDR1 is DFQATT and CDR2 SNEGSKA (reference sequence). After removal of 6 bases from V and 5 bases from J, the junction contained 10 bases not matched to a gene. This clonotype has a count of ten or more. Its antigen is not identified. From the 5' RACE reads, TCRdb called clonotypes with MiXCR, one entry per CDR3 protein. The table records some 130,000 distinct CDR3 sequences, roughly 15% of them present only once. The gene calls are TRBV20-1 and TRBJ2-1; 7 nucleotides align to TRBD2. Sequencing used blood, either unsorted or a sorted T cell fraction (not recorded which). This TCR derives from a female donor with ankylosing spondylitis or in good health (not recorded which). The CDR3 bases are TGCAGTGCCCCCGCCGGGGGGAGGGACAATGAGCAGTTCTTC. Translation gives CSAPAGGRDNEQFF.